Following are 6 T cell receptor beta chains from one sample sequenced in a study of CD8+CD57+ T cells in acquired aplastic anemia. Profiling that covered TCR beta VDJ and CDR3 relied on genomic DNA as its template. MiXCR, run by TCRdb on the reads, gives a single entry per CDR3 protein. The sample lists some 160,000 distinct CDR3 sequences, 47% occurring once. Individuals selected for sequencing had exhibited CD8+CD57+ cell expansion on flow cytometry. Sequenced sample: sorted CD4+, CD8+, or CD8+CD57+ T cells (not recorded which) from PBMCs. These receptors came from a human donor with aplastic anemia.

The rearrangement joins TRBV6-1 to TRBJ1-4, with 9 bases fitting TRBD1. After removal of 4 bases from V and 3 bases from J, the junction contained 3 bases not matched to a gene. Per the germline V gene, CDR1 is MNHNS and CDR2 is SASEGT. The CDR3 is 15 amino acids. The CDR3 reads CASSGQGGSNEKLFF. The CDR3 coding sequence is TGTGCCAGCAGTGGACAGGGGGGGTCTAATGAAAAACTGTTTTTT.

Many counts were recorded for this clonotype. The chain joins TRBV7-2 to TRBJ2-7; D not resolved. CDR3 size: 13 residues. Germline V gene data show CDR1 as SGHTA and CDR2 as FQGNSA. Trimming took 5 bases from V and 2 from J, leaving 10 bases between them. CDR3 loop: CASSVQRAYEQYF. The CDR3 coding sequence is TGTGCCAGCAGCGTCCAACGGGCCTACGAGCAGTACTTC.

This clonotype occurred once. The rearrangement uses TRBV19 and TRBJ1-5, with D perhaps TRBD1 (5 bases). Between the trimmed V and J ends, which lost 4 bases and 5 bases, there was a span of 15 bases. The CDR3 length is 15 residues. CDR1 and CDR2 (germline): LNHDA, SQIVND (reference sequence). The DNA for the CDR3 is TGTGCCAGTAGTAGGAGACAGAACAGTTATCAGCCCCAGCATTTT. Amino acid sequence: CASSRRQNSYQPQHF.

The gene calls are TRBV20-1 and TRBJ1-1; D not certain. Per germline, CDR1 DFQATT and CDR2 SNEGSKA (reference sequence). V shed 3 bases and J shed 3 bases, with 11 bases lying between them. This CDR3 is built from 13 residues. The CDR3 DNA reads TGCAGTGCTAGGGAGGGATGGGACACTGAAGCTTTCTTT. It specifies CSAREGWDTEAFF.

This clonotype was counted at least ten times. J is TRBJ2-3 and V is TRBV24-1, with 8 bases aligning to TRBD1. Losses at the gene ends were 7 bases for V and 2 bases for J; bases not matched to a gene: 7. The CDR3 sequence is 15 residues long. In germline, CDR1 is KGHDR, CDR2 SFDVKD. The CDR3 loop is CATSPGQGITDTQYF. The CDR3 DNA reads TGTGCCACCAGCCCAGGACAGGGAATCACAGATACGCAGTATTTT.

This rearrangement joins TRBV24-1 to TRBJ2-2; no firm D call. Looked up from germline, CDR1 is KGHDR and CDR2 is SFDVKD. The V gene lost 7 bases and the J gene lost 0 bases, with 8 bases spanning the gap. The CDR3 has 14 amino acids. The CDR3 DNA is TGTGCCACCAGGGCAGGACCGAACACCGGGGAGCTGTTTTTT. Encoded protein: CATRAGPNTGELFF.